A single sample gave rise to the 26 T cell receptor beta chains below, sequenced in a study of long-term antiretroviral therapy in people with HIV. The run of the v3.0 immunoSEQ assay was at survey level. Data came from immunoSEQ multiplex PCR; TCRdb stores just in-frame clones and leaves some out. This repertoire shows tens of thousands of clones, 85% found once; its top ten account for nearly 5%. This material consisted of unsorted PBMCs, taken about 2.7 years before starting antiretroviral therapy. The receptor source for this set is a woman aged 30 to 39 with HIV.

This rearrangement joins TRBV5-4 to TRBJ1-1, with no clear D. CDR3 length: 16 residues. V gave up 4 bases and J gave up 0 bases, with 16 bases separating them. Looked up from germline, CDR1 is SGHNT and CDR2 is YYREEE (reference sequence). The CDR3 is CASSPPPGVMNTEAFF. In DNA, the CDR3 is TGTGCCAGCAGCCCGCCGCCGGGCGTTATGAACACTGAAGCTTTCTTT.

This clone was observed once. V gene TRBV6-1 combines with J gene TRBJ1-2; D call uncertain. Looked up from germline, CDR1 is MNHNS and CDR2 is SASEGT. V lost 1 base and J 7 bases, leaving 10 bases between the germline ends. The CDR3 covers 13 residues. The CDR3: CASSEVGGTGYTF. The DNA for the CDR3 is TGTGCCAGCAGTGAAGTTGGTGGTACTGGCTACACCTTC.

V usage is TRBV18 and J usage is TRBJ1-2; D remains ambiguous. This CDR3 spans 17 amino acids. Germline CDR1 KGHSH, CDR2 LQKENI. The V gene lost 2 bases and the J gene lost 0 bases, with 16 bases spanning the gap. Here the CDR3 reads CASSPDKTLAANYGYTF. In nucleotides, the CDR3 is TGTGCCAGCTCACCAGATAAAACCCTGGCAGCTAACTATGGCTACACCTTC.

The V gene is TRBV11-2, the J gene TRBJ2-7; perhaps TRBD2 as D (6 bases). The V gene lost 0 bases and the J gene lost 7 bases, with 10 bases spanning the gap. Germline V gene data show CDR1 as SGHAT and CDR2 as FQNNGV. The CDR3 consists of 13 residues. CDR3 amino acids: CASSLERGMEQYF. The CDR3 region has the DNA TGTGCCAGCAGCTTAGAACGCGGGATGGAGCAGTACTTC.

The V call is TRBV5-1, the J call TRBJ2-2; D is perhaps TRBD2 (5 bases). Trimming left V 2 bases short and J 2 bases short, with 10 bases between. From germline, CDR1 is SGHRS and CDR2 YFSETQ. CDR3 length equals 15 residues. CDR3 sequence (DNA): TGCGCCAGCAGCTTTGAGACTAAAAACACCGGGGAGCTGTTTTTT. It encodes CASSFETKNTGELFF.

The chain combines TRBV21-1 with TRBJ1-2; TRBD1, as called in the table, went unchecked against the DNA. TRBV21-1 is labeled a pseudogene. This CDR3 spans 12 amino acids. In DNA, the CDR3 is TGTGCCAGCAGCAAGGAAACAGGGCCTAACACCTTC. As protein: CASSKETGPNTF.

The V call is TRBV6-1, the J call TRBJ2-7; 7 bases are shared with TRBD1. V was clipped by 5 bases and J by 5 bases; unmatched bases: 12. The CDR3 has 15 residues. Germline CDR1 reads MNHNS; CDR2 reads SASEGT. CDR3 bases: TGTGCCAGCAGTATCCAGGGGGTACTCGGGAACGAGCAGTACGTC. Translating gives CASSIQGVLGNEQYV.

The chain uses TRBV7-8 and TRBJ2-3; weak D call: TRBD1 (6 bases). Germline lookup yields CDR1 SGHVS and CDR2 FQNEAQ. Deletions cut 5 bases from V and 5 bases from J, with 17 bases between. This CDR3 is 15 amino acids long. The CDR3 DNA reads as TGTGCCAGCAGCAATCAGGGGATTTTAAGAGATACGCAGTATTTT. It yields the protein CASSNQGILRDTQYF.

The genes are TRBV30 and TRBJ1-2; D is uncertain. The germline CDR1 and CDR2 sequences are GTSNPN and SVGIG (reference sequence). This CDR3 is built from 14 residues. With 3 bases removed from V and 3 bases from J, the gap between germline ends came to 14 bases. CDR3 sequence: CAWSPSSRDYGYTF. The CDR3 DNA reads as TGTGCCTGGAGCCCGTCTAGCCGGGACTATGGCTACACCTTC.

The chain joins TRBV9 to TRBJ2-2; no reliable D call. This CDR3 is built from 14 residues. Germline V lookup: CDR1 SGDLS, CDR2 YYNGEE. Trimming cost V 1 base and J 1 base, with 5 bases left between them. The CDR3 nucleotides are TGTGCCAGCAGCGTACTTCTGAACACCGGGGAGCTGTTTTTT. Protein sequence: CASSVLLNTGELFF.

The chain combines TRBV6-6 with TRBJ1-2, with 10 bases that match TRBD1. With 6 bases clipped from V and 2 bases from J, the junction kept 9 bases outside the gene matches. Germline V gives CDR1 MNHNY, CDR2 SVGAGI (reference sequence). The CDR3 sequence is 16 residues long. The CDR3 coding sequence is TGTGCCAGCAGCGTAGATGGACAGGGGGTAAACTATGGCTACACCTTC. It translates to CASSVDGQGVNYGYTF.

The chain joins TRBV18 to TRBJ2-1, with 9 nucleotides matching TRBD1. This CDR3 contains 16 residues. V lost 3 bases to trimming and J lost 12 bases; unmatched junction nucleotides: 15. CDR1 KGHSH and CDR2 LQKENI come from the germline V gene. CDR3 in DNA: TGTGCCAGCTCACCGTTGGACAGGGGCGCCCATAAGGGGCAGTTCTTC. It translates to CASSPLDRGAHKGQFF.

The gene calls are TRBV6-1 and TRBJ2-3, with TRBD2 matching over 13 bases. The CDR3 runs 15 residues. CDR1 and CDR2 (germline): MNHNS, SASEGT. J was trimmed by 6 bases and V by 7 bases; bases with no gene match: 7. The CDR3 nucleotides are TGTGCCAGCACCATAGGACTAGCGGGGGCGGATACGCAGTATTTT. Translation gives CASTIGLAGADTQYF.

This chain connects TRBV9 to TRBJ2-1; 7 nucleotides align to TRBD2. This CDR3 is built from 16 residues. Germline values: CDR1 SGDLS, CDR2 YYNGEE. J lost 6 bases, V lost 0 bases, and 9 bases had no gene match. CDR3 region: CASSVGWRGTSNEQFF. The CDR3 nucleotides are TGTGCCAGCAGCGTAGGGTGGCGGGGGACCTCCAATGAGCAGTTCTTC.

The CDR3 reads CAWSLLDSRMGGYTF. CDR3 DNA: TGTGCCTGGAGTCTGCTCGACTCGCGAATGGGAGGCTACACCTTC. This chain links TRBV30 with TRBJ1-2; D gene ambiguous. This CDR3 is 15 amino acids long. Germline loops: CDR1 GTSNPN, CDR2 SVGIG (reference sequence). The V and J ends lost 2 bases and 8 bases respectively, with 21 bases between them.

V usage is TRBV11-3 and J usage is TRBJ2-7; a possible D gene is TRBD1 (5 bases). The ends were cut back, 5 bases at V and 3 bases at J, with 14 bases in the middle. Looked up from germline, CDR1 is SGHNT and CDR2 is YENEEA. This CDR3 spans 14 amino acids. The CDR3 DNA reads as TGTGCCAGCAGCCAGCGAAAAGGGGTCTACGAGCAGTACTTC. Translated, it gives CASSQRKGVYEQYF.

The chain has TRBV12-2 and TRBJ1-5; the listed D gene, TRBD1, was not tested against the DNA. TRBV12-2 has pseudogene status. The CDR3 spans 14 residues. The CDR3 DNA sequence: TGTGCAAGTCGAGGAATCGCAGGGCTTATTGCCCAGCATTTT. Translated, it gives CASRGIAGLIAQHF.

The chain is built from TRBV28 and TRBJ1-1; D uncertain. Germline lookup yields CDR1 MDHEN and CDR2 SYDVKM. The CDR3 runs to 13 residues. Trimming took off 7 bases at V and 3 bases at J, with 12 bases between the two ends. The CDR3 loop reads CASTPGVDTEAFF. CDR3 nucleotide sequence: TGTGCCAGCACCCCCGGGGTGGACACTGAAGCTTTCTTT.

This chain connects TRBV29-1 to TRBJ1-5, with TRBD1 matching over 9 bases. Germline-derived CDR1 and CDR2 are SQVTM and ANQGSEA. The V gene end was trimmed by 0 bases and the J gene end by 5 bases; junction bases not matched to a gene: 8. CDR3 size: 16 residues. The CDR3 sequence is CSVEDQRDRVHQPQHF. In DNA form, the CDR3 reads TGCAGCGTTGAAGATCAAAGGGACAGGGTTCATCAGCCCCAGCATTTT.

The chain joins TRBV30 to TRBJ1-1; no clear D gene. The CDR3 length is 17 residues. Deletions cut 3 bases from V and 3 bases from J, with 23 bases between. Per germline, CDR1 GTSNPN and CDR2 SVGIG (reference sequence). CDR3: CAWRRELGSVSYTEAFF. CDR3 DNA: TGTGCCTGGAGGCGGGAGTTGGGGAGCGTATCCTACACTGAAGCTTTCTTT.

The V gene is TRBV15, the J gene TRBJ1-1; D unclear. The CDR3 is 14 residues long. Per germline, CDR1 LNHNV and CDR2 YYDKDF (reference sequence). V was clipped by 3 bases and J by 2 bases, with 10 bases between them. CDR3 residues: CATSRPRANTEAFF. The DNA for the CDR3 is TGTGCCACCAGCAGGCCCCGGGCTAACACTGAAGCTTTCTTT.

V gene TRBV5-1 combines with J gene TRBJ2-1; D gene unclear. Trimming shortened V by 3 bases and J by 0 bases, and 13 bases separated the two germline ends. The CDR3 loop spans 16 amino acids. CDR1 and CDR2 (germline): SGHRS, YFSETQ. The CDR3 loop reads CASSSLGPSSYNEQFF. CDR3 DNA: TGCGCCAGCAGCTCCCTAGGGCCTAGCTCCTACAATGAGCAGTTCTTC.

This chain connects TRBV18 to TRBJ2-1; D uncertain. Germline V gene sequence: CDR1 KGHSH, CDR2 LQKENI. The ends were cut back, 3 bases at V and 4 bases at J, with 4 bases in the middle. This CDR3 contains 12 residues. This chain's CDR3 is CASSPSYNEQFF. The DNA of the CDR3 is TGTGCCAGCTCACCTAGTTACAATGAGCAGTTCTTC.

The V gene is TRBV19, the J gene TRBJ2-1, with D possibly being TRBD1 (6 bases). CDR3 length equals 15 residues. The germline V gene encodes CDR1 LNHDA and CDR2 SQIVND (reference sequence). V was trimmed by 3 bases and J by 8 bases, leaving 17 bases between them. The CDR3 coding sequence is TGTGCCAGTAGTATCGGGGTCAGGGGAAGGGATGAGCAGTTCTTC. It yields the protein CASSIGVRGRDEQFF.

The genes are TRBV30 and TRBJ1-3, with 7 bases that match TRBD1. The germline V gene has CDR1 GTSNPN and CDR2 SVGIG (reference sequence). Trimming removed 3 bases from V and 2 bases from J; junction bases left unmatched: 7. The CDR3 loop spans 15 amino acids. CDR3 residues: CAWSRQGGTGNTIYF. The CDR3 DNA sequence: TGTGCCTGGAGCCGACAGGGAGGCACTGGAAACACCATATATTTT.

This clone has a single count. This chain joins TRBV6-5 and TRBJ1-3; a weak D match, TRBD1 (5 bases). The CDR3 loop spans 12 amino acids. Trimming pared 10 bases from V and 0 bases from J, leaving 7 bases between. Germline CDR1 reads MNHEY; CDR2 reads SVGAGI. CDR3 loop: CATGASGNTIYF. Written as DNA, the CDR3 is TGTGCCACCGGGGCCTCTGGAAACACCATATATTTT.